This T cell receptor beta chain was profiled in a study of cytomegalovirus exposure and HLA in healthy donors. The study, taken as a whole, reports: Analysis was carried out at a later point, and it linked a missense DCLRE1C variant to TCR beta V- and J-gene trimming. Donors were assumed by presence/absence analyses to have roughly uniform sequencing depth.

From germline, CDR1 is MNHNS and CDR2 SASEGT. CDR3 length equals 13 residues. V was trimmed by 7 bases and J by 6 bases, leaving 15 bases between them. The study ran its PCR with 60 Vbeta and 13 Jbeta primers. Method: immunoSEQ multiplex PCR; TCRdb's copy keeps in-frame clones and lacks some. The profile shows fewer than 200,000 clones, over 70% of them singletons. Details on this clone: Antigen specificity is unknown.

This clonotype originated in a man aged 35 to 55 in good health and CMV-seropositive. Sequencing was carried out using PBMCs. The rearrangement uses TRBV6-1 and TRBJ1-1, with D tentatively TRBD1 (5 bases). The CDR3 reads CASMGEEAPEAFF. The CDR3 DNA sequence: TGTGCCAGCATGGGGGAGGAGGCCCCTGAAGCTTTCTTT.